The source of this TCR beta chain is a study of T cells after yellow fever vaccination. The CDR3 length is 14 residues. The V end was cut by 4 bases, the J end by 3 bases, with 11 bases between. Germline V gene sequence: CDR1 LGHNA, CDR2 YNFKEQ. The study's findings and limits: Secondary responses were weaker yet peaked faster, day 5 versus 15.

This clonotype was detected many times. Its cognate antigen is unknown. TCR cDNA, made by 5'RACE template switching, carried an added universal primer site and UMIs. TCRdb called the 5' RACE reads again in MiXCR, with one record for every CDR3 protein. This sample has roughly 340,000 distinct CDR3 sequences, with roughly 4% found just once. The sequence came from a man aged 18 to 35 who received the YFV17D yellow fever vaccine. Material: PBMCs, obtained 5 days after the yellow fever booster vaccination. The chain uses TRBV4-2 and TRBJ2-3; D gene uncertain. The CDR3 loop is CASSPLGSTDTQYF. In nucleotides, the CDR3 is TGTGCCAGCAGCCCCCTGGGGTCGACAGATACGCAGTATTTT.